This entry is about one T cell receptor (beta chain). The sample is drawn from a study of blood T cell repertoires in COVID-19. On the study more broadly: The United States, Italy and Spain supplied acute and convalescent COVID-19 samples. T cells, B-cell-depleted T cells, or PBMCs provided the cDNA or gDNA that served as material.

The germline V gene encodes CDR1 GTSNPN and CDR2 SVGIG (reference sequence). The CDR3 covers 14 residues. Trimming shortened V by 2 bases and J by 4 bases, and 14 bases separated the two germline ends. Using immunoSEQ multiplex PCR, the repertoire was profiled, and TCRdb retains in-frame clones only, with some absent. The data hold roughly 180,000 clones, with about 85% observed a single time. Material: peripheral blood. This receptor was identified in an older woman with acute or convalescent COVID-19. The V call is TRBV30, the J call TRBJ1-1, with D possibly TRBD1 on 6 matching bases. The CDR3 DNA reads TGTGCCTGGAGTCGAGGGGGATGGAGCACTGAAGCTTTCTTT. Amino acids: CAWSRGGWSTEAFF.